This T cell receptor (beta chain) comes out of a study of blood T cell repertoires in COVID-19. Study information: Acute and convalescent COVID-19 samples came from the United States, Italy and Spain.

In the study's own analysis: Amplified reference gene primers provided the basis for estimating nucleated cell counts. Assay: immunoSEQ multiplex PCR; the TCRdb copy retains only in-frame clones and omits some. The DNA gave D and trimming, while V, J and clone size come from that table. In the table there are roughly 260,000 clones, 75% to 90% of which are singletons. This clone was seen only once. V dropped 6 bases and J dropped 2 bases, with 16 bases sitting between them. CDR3 length equals 15 residues. Per germline, CDR1 MNHEY and CDR2 SVGEGT. The clonotype was recovered from a middle-aged woman with acute or convalescent COVID-19. The chain joins TRBV6-2 or TRBV6-3 to TRBJ1-2; D not certain. Sequenced material: peripheral blood. CDR3 sequence (DNA): TGTGCCAGCAGCCCCCACGAGAGGGTCAACTATGGCTACACCTTC. Protein product: CASSPHERVNYGYTF.